Shown below are 15 T cell receptor beta chains from a single sample sequenced in a study of T-cell memory formation after mild COVID-19. TCRdb analysed the 5' RACE reads with MiXCR anew, one entry per CDR3 protein. Among approximately 150,000 distinct CDR3 sequences listed, 5.5% to 7% were seen once. The specimen was PBMCs or a T cell subset sorted from them (not recorded which). The receptors shown here come from an adult woman who had mild COVID-19 (a few samples of this study predate the infection). Cell type and time point are not known.

This clonotype was seen only a few times. The genes are TRBV24-1 and TRBJ1-2; tentative D call: TRBD1 (5 bases). From germline, CDR1 is KGHDR and CDR2 SFDVKD. The CDR3 spans 12 residues. V was clipped by 0 bases and J by 8 bases, with 6 bases between them. As DNA, the CDR3 is TGTGCCACCAGTGATTTGCAGGGAGGCTACACCTTC. Translated, it gives CATSDLQGGYTF.

There are many counts of this clonotype. The chain carries TRBV20-1 and TRBJ2-7, with 7 bases lining up with TRBD1. Per the germline V gene, CDR1 is DFQATT and CDR2 is SNEGSKA (reference sequence). The CDR3 consists of 14 residues. V lost 1 base to trimming and J lost 3 bases; unmatched junction nucleotides: 6. The CDR3 region has the DNA TGCAGTGCTAGAGTTCCGGGACAGCTCTACGAGCAGTACTTC. Its translation is CSARVPGQLYEQYF.

The table lists this clonotype with many counts. The gene calls are TRBV20-1 and TRBJ2-3, with D perhaps assigned TRBD1 or TRBD2 (5 bases each). V was cut by 5 bases and J by 2 bases, with 11 bases left in between. Per germline, CDR1 DFQATT and CDR2 SNEGSKA (reference sequence). The length of the CDR3 is 13 residues. The CDR3 loop is CSARDGYTDTQYF. The CDR3, as DNA: TGCAGTGCTCGGGACGGATACACAGATACGCAGTATTTT.

This clonotype was seen at least ten times. The chain combines TRBV12-3 or TRBV12-4 with TRBJ2-3; 11 bases match TRBD2. The CDR3 loop spans 16 amino acids. V gave up 2 bases and J gave up 3 bases; unmatched junction bases: 4. CDR3 bases: TGTGCCAGCAGTTTATTTCTAGCGGGGGGTACAGATACGCAGTATTTT. This gives the protein CASSLFLAGGTDTQYF.

This clonotype was counted ten times or more. The V gene is TRBV28, the J gene TRBJ2-7, with 9 bases lining up with TRBD2. This CDR3 is 13 amino acids long. Germline lookup yields CDR1 MDHEN and CDR2 SYDVKM. The trim removed 8 bases at V and 7 bases at J, leaving 9 bases unmatched. CDR3 region: CASLLAGGQEQYF. In nucleotides, the CDR3 is TGTGCCAGCCTTCTGGCGGGAGGGCAAGAGCAGTACTTC.

The chain uses TRBV6-2 or TRBV6-3 and TRBJ2-7, with 12 bases fitting TRBD2. Germline V gives CDR1 MNHEY, CDR2 SVGEGT. The CDR3 sequence is 15 residues long. Trimming at V came to 7 bases and at J to 0 bases, leaving 4 bases not matched to a gene. In nucleotides, the CDR3 is TGTGCCAGCAAAAAGACTAGCGGGAGCTCCTACGAGCAGTACTTC. It codes for CASKKTSGSSYEQYF.

This chain connects TRBV3-1 to TRBJ1-1; TRBD1 matches at 8 bases. With 6 bases clipped from V and 5 bases from J, the junction kept 11 bases outside the gene matches. Germline CDR1 is LGHDT and CDR2 is YNNKEL (reference sequence). CDR3 size: 15 residues. The DNA of the CDR3 is TGTGCCAGCAGGTCCAGGGGGCCAGTGTTAACTGAAGCTTTCTTT. Translating gives CASRSRGPVLTEAFF.

This chain links TRBV11-3 with TRBJ2-1; 8 bases line up with TRBD2. CDR3 length: 16 amino acids. Germline V gene sequence: CDR1 SGHNT, CDR2 YENEEA. V was clipped by 1 base and J by 2 bases; unmatched bases: 4. CDR3 residues: CASSLAGGGPYNEQFF. DNA of the CDR3: TGTGCCAGCAGCTTAGCCGGGGGGGGCCCCTACAATGAGCAGTTCTTC.

This clonotype occurred a few times. V usage is TRBV7-2 and J usage is TRBJ1-2; D possibly corresponds to TRBD1 (5 bases). Germline V gene data show CDR1 as SGHTA and CDR2 as FQGNSA. V gave up 0 bases and J gave up 4 bases, with 9 bases separating them. The CDR3 consists of 14 residues. The CDR3 loop is CASSLAGGLYGYTF. The DNA of the CDR3 is TGTGCCAGCAGCTTAGCGGGGGGACTCTATGGCTACACCTTC.

This clonotype showed up many times. The chain is built from TRBV9 and TRBJ2-3; the match to TRBD2 covers 7 bases. CDR1 and CDR2 (germline): SGDLS, YYNGEE. The CDR3 contains 16 residues. After removal of 3 bases from V and 0 bases from J, the junction contained 7 bases not matched to a gene. CDR3 in amino acids: CASSETSGGSTDTQYF. The CDR3 DNA is TGTGCCAGCAGCGAGACCTCGGGGGGAAGCACAGATACGCAGTATTTT.

This clonotype occurred a few times. The rearrangement links TRBV20-1 to TRBJ1-6; 8 bases map to TRBD1. Unmatched junction bases numbered 8, after V lost 6 bases and J lost 7 bases. The V gene's germline CDR1 is DFQATT and CDR2 SNEGSKA (reference sequence). This CDR3 is 14 amino acids long. CDR3 in amino acids: CSAGQGLGNSPLHF. The CDR3 DNA reads as TGCAGTGCCGGACAGGGCCTAGGGAATTCACCCCTCCACTTT.

This clonotype came up a few times. This CDR3 reads CASSPGQESSPLHF. Written as DNA, the CDR3 is TGTGCCAGCTCACCGGGACAGGAGTCTTCACCCCTCCACTTT. The chain links TRBV18 to TRBJ1-6, with 8 bases fitting TRBD1. V trimming: 3 bases; J trimming: 9 bases; junction bases outside the gene matches: 4. Germline CDR1 KGHSH, CDR2 LQKENI. The CDR3 is made up of 14 amino acids. The full variable domain, with the rest looked up from reference TRBV18 and TRBJ1-6, is NAGVMQNPRHLVRRRGQEARLRCSPMKGHSHVYWYRQLPEEGLKFMVYLQKENIIDESGMPKERFSAEFPKEGPSILRIQQVVRGDSAAYFCASSPGQESSPLHFGNGTRLTVT.

This clonotype was observed a few times. J is TRBJ2-6 and V is TRBV12-3 or TRBV12-4; 9 nucleotides line up with TRBD1. The CDR3 has 17 amino acids. V dropped 7 bases and J dropped 4; count of bases not matched to a gene: 11. As DNA, the CDR3 is TGTGCCAGCACCCGGACAGGGGCTCAAGGAGGGGCCAACGTCCTGACTTTC. It codes for CASTRTGAQGGANVLTF.

The rearrangement joins TRBV7-9 to TRBJ1-6; D is perhaps TRBD1 (5 bases). The germline V gene has CDR1 SEHNR and CDR2 FQNEAQ (reference sequence). CDR3 length equals 13 residues. Trimming shortened V by 4 bases and J by 10 bases, and 11 bases separated the two germline ends. The CDR3 region is CASSSEGYSPLHF. CDR3 DNA sequence: TGTGCCAGCAGCTCCGAGGGGTACTCACCCCTCCACTTT.

The J gene is TRBJ2-1, the V gene TRBV11-2, with 9 bases matching TRBD2. This CDR3 is 14 amino acids long. J gave up 7 bases and V 5 bases, and 6 bases lay outside the gene matches. Germline V gives CDR1 SGHAT, CDR2 FQNNGV. The CDR3 protein is CASSTRLAENEQFF. The CDR3 DNA reads TGTGCCAGCAGCACAAGACTAGCGGAGAATGAGCAGTTCTTC.